These 10 T cell receptor beta chains were all obtained from the same sample, sequenced in a study of cytomegalovirus exposure and HLA in healthy donors. The PCR employed 60 Vbeta primers together with 13 Jbeta primers. Repertoires were generated with immunoSEQ multiplex PCR, while TCRdb's copy carries only in-frame clones and drops some. This table holds some 200,000 clones, 81% found once. What was sequenced was PBMCs. The receptors come from a man aged 50-60 years in good health and CMV-seronegative.

This chain uses TRBV7-3 with TRBJ2-2, with 7 nucleotides matching TRBD1. There are 15 residues in the CDR3. V was clipped by 2 bases and J by 5 bases; unmatched bases: 5. Per the germline V gene, CDR1 is SGHTA and CDR2 is FQGTGA. The CDR3 nucleotides read TGTGCCAGCAGCTTAGGGGGCAGGGGGACCGGGGAGCTGTTTTTT. This gives the protein CASSLGGRGTGELFF.

This chain links TRBV9 with TRBJ2-7; TRBD2 might be the D (6 bases). There are 13 residues in the CDR3. V lost 3 bases to trimming and J lost 7 bases, with 14 bases between them. CDR1 and CDR2 (germline): SGDLS, YYNGEE. Here the CDR3 DNA reads TGTGCCAGCAGCGCCGGGGGTTTCCTTGAGCAGTACTTC. Translated: CASSAGGFLEQYF.

This clone came up once. The CDR3 sequence is CASREYREMNTEAFF. CDR3 in DNA: TGTGCCAGCAGGGAATACAGGGAAATGAACACTGAAGCTTTCTTT. The V call is TRBV6-5, the J call TRBJ1-1; weak D call: TRBD1 (6 bases). Germline lookup yields CDR1 MNHEY and CDR2 SVGAGI. This CDR3 is built from 15 residues. Trimming shortened V by 6 bases and J by 0 bases, and 14 bases separated the two germline ends.

J is TRBJ1-1 and V is TRBV6-5, with TRBD1 matching 7 bases. Germline CDR1 and CDR2: MNHEY and SVGAGI. V lost 6 bases and J lost 5; bases outside the gene matches: 6. CDR3 length: 13 residues. The CDR3 coding sequence is TGTGCCAGCAGATTACAGGGGTTAACTGAAGCTTTCTTT. Translation: CASRLQGLTEAFF.

The V and J genes are TRBV6-5 and TRBJ2-5; 8 bases align to TRBD1. TRBJ2-7 explains the end of the DNA better; the J call may be wrong. In germline, CDR1 is MNHEY, CDR2 SVGAGI. There are 14 residues in the CDR3. The CDR3 nucleotides read TGTGCCAGCAGTCGCAGGGGGCGTAACTACGAGCAGTACTTC. Amino acid sequence: CASSRRGRNYEQYF.

This clone is a singleton in its sample. This sequence joins TRBV7-9 and TRBJ1-5; maybe TRBD1 (5 bases). V was clipped by 2 bases and J by 6 bases, with 14 bases between them. Germline V gene data show CDR1 as SEHNR and CDR2 as FQNEAQ (reference sequence). The length of the CDR3 is 15 residues. The CDR3 DNA sequence: TGTGCCAGCAGCTTATGTAGGGGAGGTTGTCAGCCCCAGCATTTT. Translation gives CASSLCRGGCQPQHF.

CDR3 coding DNA: TGTGCCAGCAGTTCTCTATCCGGGACAGGGGATCCCTACGAGCAGTACTTC. This gives the protein CASSSLSGTGDPYEQYF. The V gene is TRBV27, the J gene TRBJ2-7; 10 nucleotides align to TRBD1. Per germline, CDR1 MNHEY and CDR2 SMNVEV (reference sequence). Trimming removed 4 bases from V and 2 bases from J; junction bases left unmatched: 11. The CDR3 has 17 amino acids.

A few counts support this clone. This chain's CDR3 is CASSTRGRGTDTQYF. The CDR3 region has the DNA TGTGCCAGCAGCACCAGGGGGCGCGGCACAGATACGCAGTATTTT. This chain links TRBV5-8 with TRBJ2-3, with 8 positions matching TRBD1. Germline values: CDR1 SGHTS, CDR2 YDEGEE. The CDR3 has 15 amino acids. V shed 4 bases and J 1 base; nucleotides not matched to a gene: 5.

The chain carries TRBV7-2 and TRBJ2-5, with a tentative D call TRBD1 (5 bases). The CDR3 covers 14 residues. The germline gives CDR1 SGHTA, CDR2 FQGNSA. Trimming pared 2 bases from V and 2 bases from J, leaving 9 bases between. Here the CDR3 reads CASSLTRDQETQYF. The CDR3 DNA reads as TGTGCCAGCAGCTTAACCAGGGATCAAGAGACCCAGTACTTC.

This rearrangement joins TRBV7-3 to TRBJ2-6, with D perhaps TRBD1 (5 bases). This CDR3 has 18 amino acids. With 3 bases removed from V and 2 bases from J, the gap between germline ends came to 17 bases. In germline, CDR1 is SGHTA, CDR2 FQGTGA. CDR3 sequence: CASSFSGFSKAGANVLTF. The CDR3 bases are TGTGCCAGCAGCTTCTCAGGGTTTAGCAAGGCTGGGGCCAACGTCCTGACTTTC.